This entry lists 32 T cell receptor beta chains sequenced from one sample in a study of blood T cell repertoires in COVID-19. Here immunoSEQ multiplex PCR was the method, and the copy in TCRdb shows in-frame clones only, minus some. Here the sample spans hundreds of thousands of clones, roughly 87% being singletons. Sequenced input: peripheral blood. The receptors were sampled from a human donor in a cohort sampled during active COVID-19.

The gene calls are TRBV7-2 and TRBJ1-2; 8 nucleotides line up with TRBD1. This CDR3 comprises 15 residues. The trim removed 1 base at V and 5 bases at J, leaving 6 bases unmatched. The germline gives CDR1 SGHTA, CDR2 FQGNSA. CDR3 loop: CASSLEPRGQYGYTF. Here the CDR3 DNA reads TGTGCCAGCAGCTTAGAACCCAGGGGGCAGTATGGCTACACCTTC.

This chain connects TRBV7-3 to TRBJ1-1, with TRBD1 matching 7 bases. The length of the CDR3 is 13 residues. Germline V gene lookup returns CDR1 SGHTA and CDR2 FQGTGA. V lost 3 bases to trimming and J lost 4 bases; unmatched junction nucleotides: 2. CDR3 in amino acids: CASSLTGFTEAFF. CDR3 nucleotides: TGTGCCAGCAGCTTGACAGGGTTCACTGAAGCTTTCTTT.

V gene TRBV27 combines with J gene TRBJ1-4; a possible D gene is TRBD1 (5 bases). The CDR3 has 17 residues. Deletions cut 4 bases from V and 0 bases from J, with 15 bases between. From germline, CDR1 is MNHEY and CDR2 SMNVEV (reference sequence). CDR3 sequence (DNA): TGTGCCAGCAGTTCGAGAATACAGGTTGCAACTAATGAAAAACTGTTTTTT. It specifies CASSSRIQVATNEKLFF.

This rearrangement joins TRBV19 to TRBJ1-5, with 9 bases lining up with TRBD1. V lost 1 base to trimming and J lost 2 bases; unmatched junction nucleotides: 6. Germline V gene data show CDR1 as LNHDA and CDR2 as SQIVND (reference sequence). The CDR3 spans 17 residues. For the CDR3, the DNA is TGTGCCAGTAGTATAGTACAGGGGGCGCGGGGCAATCAGCCCCAGCATTTT. Translated: CASSIVQGARGNQPQHF.

The CDR3 sequence is CARLQGAKVVANTEAFF. The DNA of the CDR3 is TGTGCCAGGTTACAGGGGGCGAAGGTTGTCGCGAACACTGAAGCTTTCTTT. The chain has TRBV21-1 and TRBJ1-1; whether TRBD1, the table's D call, matches the DNA was not checked. TRBV21-1 corresponds to a pseudogene. This CDR3 is 17 amino acids long.

V is TRBV28 and J is TRBJ2-7; 7 bases agree with TRBD2. The CDR3 runs to 12 residues. The germline V gene has CDR1 MDHEN and CDR2 SYDVKM. Germline trimming cut 8 bases from V and 1 base from J; bases unmatched to any gene: 2. The DNA for the CDR3 is TGTGCCAGCGGGGGGGTATCCTACGAGCAGTACTTC. Amino acids: CASGGVSYEQYF. Drawing the rest from reference TRBV28 and TRBJ2-7, the complete variable domain is DVKVTQSSRYLVKRTGEKVFLECVQDMDHENMFWYRQDPGLGLRLIYFSYDVKMKEKGDIPEGYSVSREKKERFSLILESASTNQTSMYLCASGGVSYEQYFGPGTRLTVT.

The V gene is TRBV30, the J gene TRBJ2-1, with D uncertain. This CDR3 comprises 12 residues. Trimming took 0 bases from V and 4 from J, leaving 4 bases between them. Germline V gene sequence: CDR1 GTSNPN, CDR2 SVGIG (reference sequence). The CDR3 DNA reads TGTGCCTGGAGTGTAGAGTACAATGAGCAGTTCTTC. Translation gives CAWSVEYNEQFF.

This clone was observed a single time. The chain employs TRBV6-2 or TRBV6-3 and TRBJ2-7; 11 bases line up with TRBD2. Germline V gene data show CDR1 as MNHEY and CDR2 as SVGEGT. The length of the CDR3 is 14 residues. The V and J ends lost 6 bases and 7 bases, in that order; junction bases with no gene match: 8. For the CDR3, the DNA is TGTGCCAGCAGCTCACTAGCGGGGGACCCAGAGCAGTACTTC. Protein: CASSSLAGDPEQYF.

The chain joins TRBV19 to TRBJ1-2; no firm D call. Looked up from germline, CDR1 is LNHDA and CDR2 is SQIVND (reference sequence). This CDR3 is built from 13 residues. V shed 3 bases and J shed 2 bases, with 7 bases lying between them. The CDR3 protein is CASSIGENYGYTF. In nucleotides, the CDR3 is TGTGCCAGTAGTATCGGGGAGAACTATGGCTACACCTTC. The full variable domain, its missing parts supplied by reference TRBV19 and TRBJ1-2, is DGGITQSPKYLFRKEGQNVTLSCEQNLNHDAMYWYRQDPGQGLRLIYYSQIVNDFQKGDIAEGYSVSREKKESFPLTVTSAQKNPTAFYLCASSIGENYGYTFGSGTRLTVV.

The chain employs TRBV27 and TRBJ2-7, with D uncertain. V dropped 3 bases and J dropped 2 bases, with 11 bases sitting between them. The CDR3 has 14 residues. The germline CDR1 and CDR2 sequences are MNHEY and SMNVEV (reference sequence). CDR3 coding DNA: TGTGCCAGCAGTTTGGCCTCCCAACCCTACGAGCAGTACTTC. Its protein product is CASSLASQPYEQYF.

This chain uses TRBV19 with TRBJ2-7; 8 positions match TRBD2. The germline gives CDR1 LNHDA, CDR2 SQIVND (reference sequence). This CDR3 is built from 13 residues. V lost 5 bases and J lost 3; bases outside the gene matches: 3. The chain's CDR3 is CASSRGGNYEQYF. The CDR3 DNA reads TGTGCCAGTAGTCGGGGGGGGAACTACGAGCAGTACTTC.

This rearrangement joins TRBV30 to TRBJ1-1; perhaps TRBD1 as D (5 bases). V dropped 0 bases and J dropped 7 bases, with 15 bases sitting between them. Germline V lookup: CDR1 GTSNPN, CDR2 SVGIG (reference sequence). The CDR3 consists of 14 residues. In DNA form, the CDR3 reads TGTGCCTGGAGTGTACGACGCAGGGCGGTTGAAGCTTTCTTT. Its translation: CAWSVRRRAVEAFF.

In its sample, this clone was seen once. The V and J genes are TRBV15 and TRBJ1-4; D might be TRBD1 (6 bases). The CDR3 has 16 residues. Deletions cut 5 bases from V and 8 bases from J, with 21 bases between. CDR1 is LNHNV, CDR2 YYDKDF, per germline (reference sequence). The CDR3 region is CATSPRSSGGGEKLFF. The CDR3 nucleotides are TGTGCCACCAGCCCACGTTCATCAGGTGGGGGCGAAAAACTGTTTTTT.

This clone appeared a single time. The chain has TRBV7-9 and TRBJ1-1, with unresolved D. The CDR3 length is 17 residues. From germline, CDR1 is SEHNR and CDR2 FQNEAQ (reference sequence). V was cut by 2 bases and J by 1 base, with 17 bases left in between. The CDR3 region is CASSLLSLLSENTEAFF. Here the CDR3 DNA reads TGTGCCAGCAGCTTACTTAGCCTCCTATCGGAGAACACTGAAGCTTTCTTT.

The chain couples TRBV2 to TRBJ1-3, with D unclear. This CDR3 is built from 12 residues. V gave up 8 bases and J gave up 3 bases, with 8 bases separating them. CDR1 and CDR2 from the germline V gene are SNHLY and FYNNEI. This CDR3 reads CASGFVGNTIYF. The CDR3 region has the DNA TGTGCCAGCGGCTTCGTTGGAAACACCATATATTTT.

This chain uses TRBV12-3 or TRBV12-4 with TRBJ1-1, with D unresolved. The CDR3 contains 13 residues. V lost 1 base to trimming and J lost 3 bases, with 6 bases between them. This chain's CDR3 is CASSLELDTEAFF. The CDR3 bases are TGTGCCAGCAGTTTAGAACTGGACACTGAAGCTTTCTTT.

The chain is built from TRBV13 and TRBJ2-7, with D possibly being TRBD1 (5 bases). V was shortened by 4 bases and J by 6 bases, with 16 bases between the two germline ends. The CDR3 spans 14 residues. Germline-derived CDR1 and CDR2 are PRHDT and FYEKMQ (reference sequence). The CDR3 DNA follows: TGTGCCAGCAGCTCTATAGGGGAACGGAGCGAGCAGTACTTC. This encodes CASSSIGERSEQYF. Based on the CDR3 plus reference TRBV13 and TRBJ2-7, the full variable domain is AAGVIQSPRHLIKEKRETATLKCYPIPRHDTVYWYQQGPGQDPQFLISFYEKMQSDKGSIPDRFSAQQFSDYHSELNMSSLELGDSALYFCASSSIGERSEQYFGPGTRLTVT.

This rearrangement joins TRBV28 to TRBJ1-1; D not resolved. The germline gives CDR1 MDHEN, CDR2 SYDVKM. The CDR3 contains 12 residues. V was pared by 6 bases and J by 0 bases, with 5 bases between. The chain's CDR3 is CASRLLNTEAFF. The CDR3 nucleotides read TGTGCCAGCAGACTCTTGAACACTGAAGCTTTCTTT.

The rearrangement uses TRBV28 and TRBJ2-7; D is undetermined. The CDR3 loop spans 14 amino acids. The V and J ends lost 2 bases and 1 base respectively, with 9 bases between them. The V gene's germline CDR1 is MDHEN and CDR2 SYDVKM. CDR3 in DNA: TGTGCCAGCAGTTTAGTGACACCTTCCTACGAGCAGTACTTC. As protein: CASSLVTPSYEQYF.

The V and J genes are TRBV19 and TRBJ1-2; TRBD1 matches 9 bases. Germline CDR1 LNHDA, CDR2 SQIVND (reference sequence). This CDR3 is 13 amino acids long. V trimming: 5 bases; J trimming: 5 bases; junction bases outside the gene matches: 3. The CDR3 DNA sequence: TGTGCCAGTAGTTCAGGACAGGGGTATGGCTACACCTTC. Translated, it gives CASSSGQGYGYTF.

V is TRBV28 and J is TRBJ2-7; 12 bases line up with TRBD2. The V gene end was trimmed by 5 bases and the J gene end by 4 bases; junction bases not matched to a gene: 6. Germline CDR1 is MDHEN and CDR2 is SYDVKM. The CDR3 extends over 15 amino acids. The CDR3 region has the DNA TGTGCCAGCAGTGAACCGGGACTAGCGGGTTACGAGCAGTACTTC. Encoded protein: CASSEPGLAGYEQYF.

The CDR3 reads CASSYPPGLAGVGYEQYF. The CDR3 nucleotides read TGTGCCAGCAGCTATCCACCGGGACTAGCGGGAGTGGGCTACGAGCAGTACTTC. The chain is built from TRBV5-6 and TRBJ2-7; 14 bases align to TRBD2. Trimming took 3 bases from V and 3 from J; bases not matched to a gene: 11. The CDR3 is 18 amino acids. CDR1 is SGHDT and CDR2 is YYEEEE in the germline V gene.

The chain combines TRBV19 with TRBJ1-4, with 7 bases lining up with TRBD1. The germline CDR1 and CDR2 sequences are LNHDA and SQIVND (reference sequence). V gave up 10 bases and J gave up 6 bases; unmatched junction bases: 11. CDR3 length: 14 amino acids. The CDR3 loop reads CATKVRDSHEKLFF. In nucleotides, the CDR3 is TGTGCCACCAAAGTCCGGGACAGCCATGAAAAACTGTTTTTT.

This clone was recorded only once. The gene calls are TRBV2 and TRBJ2-3; possibly TRBD2 for D (5 bases). The CDR3 runs to 11 residues. The ends were cut back, 11 bases at V and 9 bases at J, with 15 bases in the middle. CDR1 is SNHLY, CDR2 FYNNEI, per germline. CDR3 protein: CASKAGGTQYF. CDR3 DNA: TGTGCCTCCAAGGCCGGAGGAACGCAGTATTTT.

The chain recombines TRBV9 with TRBJ2-1, with D maybe TRBD1 (7 bases). CDR1 and CDR2 (germline): SGDLS, YYNGEE. V was cut by 5 bases and J by 1 base, with 13 bases left in between. The length of the CDR3 is 15 residues. The CDR3: CASSWRGQSYNEQFF. CDR3 DNA: TGTGCCAGCAGTTGGAGGGGGCAGTCCTACAATGAGCAGTTCTTC.

In its sample, this clone was seen once. The chain employs TRBV5-5 and TRBJ2-7, with TRBD2 matching 7 bases. CDR3 length: 15 amino acids. J lost 2 bases, V lost 2 bases, and 7 bases had no gene match. Germline CDR1 reads SGHKS; CDR2 reads YYEKEE (reference sequence). The CDR3 spells CASSFGQRGPYEQYF. CDR3 sequence (DNA): TGTGCCAGCAGCTTCGGCCAGCGGGGTCCCTACGAGCAGTACTTC.

V and J are TRBV28 and TRBJ1-6; maybe TRBD1 (5 bases). The CDR3 extends over 16 amino acids. Germline V CDR1 and CDR2: MDHEN, SYDVKM. V was shortened by 4 bases and J by 4 bases, with 14 bases between the two germline ends. DNA for the CDR3: TGTGCCAGCAGTTCGGAGGGGCAGTCATATAATTCACCCCTCCACTTT. Protein sequence: CASSSEGQSYNSPLHF.

This chain links TRBV21-1 with TRBJ1-6; the table's D call, TRBD1, has no DNA check behind it. TRBV21-1 has pseudogene status. The CDR3 sequence is 16 residues long. CDR3 loop: CASSKHTGQGASPLHF. CDR3 sequence (DNA): TGTGCCAGCAGCAAACATACGGGACAGGGGGCCTCACCCCTCCACTTT.

The chain has TRBV7-9 and TRBJ2-5, with 7 bases aligning to TRBD2. The germline V gene has CDR1 SEHNR and CDR2 FQNEAQ (reference sequence). With 5 bases clipped from V and 0 bases from J, the junction kept 3 bases outside the gene matches. This CDR3 has 14 amino acids. CDR3 sequence: CASSQLAHQETQYF. CDR3 bases: TGTGCCAGCAGCCAACTAGCGCACCAAGAGACCCAGTACTTC.

This sequence joins TRBV3-1 (or the pseudogene TRBV3-2) and TRBJ2-1; no clear D gene. The germline CDR1 and CDR2 sequences are LGHDT and YNNKEL (reference sequence). The CDR3 is 14 amino acids. Between the trimmed V and J ends, which lost 1 base and 0 bases, there was a span of 4 bases. CDR3 sequence: CASSQVSSYNEQFF. DNA for the CDR3: TGTGCCAGCAGCCAAGTTAGCTCCTACAATGAGCAGTTCTTC.

The V call is TRBV6-2 or TRBV6-3, the J call TRBJ2-5, with 7 positions matching TRBD2. Germline CDR1 MNHEY, CDR2 SVGEGT. The J segment lost 5 bases and the V segment lost 5 bases, leaving 5 bases of the junction unmatched. The CDR3 spans 13 residues. The CDR3, as DNA: TGTGCCAGCAGTCCCGGACTAGTGGAGACCCAGTACTTC. This sequence encodes CASSPGLVETQYF.

The chain carries TRBV4-3 and TRBJ2-5, with 13 bases aligning to TRBD2. CDR1 and CDR2 (germline): LGHNA, YSLEER. The ends lost 0 bases at V and 5 bases at J; junction bases unmatched: 9. The CDR3 runs 18 residues. The CDR3 DNA sequence: TGCGCCAGCAGCCAAGATCTATGGACTAGCGGGAGTTTGGAGACCCAGTACTTC. It specifies CASSQDLWTSGSLETQYF.